This T cell receptor beta chain was observed in a study of early T cells in non-severe SARS-CoV-2 infection. In TCRdb, the 5' RACE reads were re-called with MiXCR into one record per CDR3 protein. The sample has about 26,000 distinct CDR3 sequences; 3.5% to 4.5% are singletons. This clonotype has just a few counts. Just one base apart from a much larger clone, this may be a read error. This CDR3 is 15 amino acids long. Sequencing was performed on whole blood. The receptor comes from an adult who was a healthcare worker with PCR-confirmed SARS-CoV-2 infection or an uninfected control (not recorded which). The chain has TRBV12-3 or TRBV12-4 and TRBJ1-3; the match to TRBD1 covers 7 bases. Here the CDR3 reads CTSSPRTGSGNTIYF. Here the CDR3 DNA reads TGTACCAGCAGTCCTAGGACAGGCTCTGGAAACACCATATATTTT.